Below, 9 T cell receptor beta chains from the same sample are listed, as sequenced in a study of T-cell reconstitution after alpha-beta-depleted transplantation in children. During its preparation, the TCRbeta library received unique molecular identifiers. TCRdb reprocessed the PCR reads with MiXCR, giving one entry per CDR3 protein. Here the sample spans roughly 590,000 distinct CDR3 sequences, roughly 15% being singletons. Specimen: PBMCs from the stem cell graft donor, collected from the stem cell graft. The receptors shown here come from a human donor who donated a stem cell graft to a child with acute myeloid leukemia.

This chain links TRBV10-3 with TRBJ1-5; 8 bases line up with TRBD1. Germline V gives CDR1 ENHRY, CDR2 SYGVKD. The CDR3 has 15 residues. Germline trimming cut 5 bases from V and 5 bases from J; bases unmatched to any gene: 8. The CDR3 coding sequence is TGTGCCATCAGTCCCGGACAGGGAGGAGATCAGCCCCAGCATTTT. This translates into CAISPGQGGDQPQHF.

This clonotype was recorded a few times. The rearrangement joins TRBV7-9 to TRBJ1-1; D call uncertain. The CDR3 loop spans 12 amino acids. Trimming left V 6 bases short and J 7 bases short, with 12 bases between. The germline V gene has CDR1 SEHNR and CDR2 FQNEAQ (reference sequence). The CDR3 here is CASSTRQVEAFF. As DNA, the CDR3 is TGTGCCAGCAGTACTAGACAAGTTGAAGCTTTCTTT.

This clonotype showed up many times. V gene TRBV7-2 combines with J gene TRBJ2-3; D uncertain. Germline-derived CDR1 and CDR2 are SGHTA and FQGNSA. V dropped 5 bases and J dropped 4 bases, with 13 bases sitting between them. The CDR3 is made up of 14 amino acids. CDR3 nucleotides: TGTGCCAGCAGCGAAAGGAGCTTTGCAGATACGCAGTATTTT. Its protein product is CASSERSFADTQYF. The full variable domain, its missing parts supplied by reference TRBV7-2 and TRBJ2-3, is GAGVSQSPSNKVTEKGKDVELRCDPISGHTALYWYRQSLGQGLEFLIYFQGNSAPDKSGLPSDRFSAERTGGSVSTLTIQRTQQEDSAVYLCASSERSFADTQYFGPGTRLTVL.

The table lists this clonotype with many counts. The rearrangement joins TRBV20-1 to TRBJ2-1, with D unclear. With 5 bases removed from V and 3 bases from J, the gap between germline ends came to 17 bases. Germline CDR1 and CDR2: DFQATT and SNEGSKA (reference sequence). The CDR3 is made up of 15 amino acids. The CDR3 DNA reads TGCAGTGCTCACGGGCAGACCTTCGGCTACAATGAGCAGTTCTTC. This codes for CSAHGQTFGYNEQFF.

This clonotype was seen only a few times. DNA for the CDR3: TGTGCCAGCAGTTTCTCAGGGCTCCGACTTAGCAATCAGCCCCAGCATTTT. This gives the protein CASSFSGLRLSNQPQHF. This chain links TRBV12-3 or TRBV12-4 with TRBJ1-5; possibly TRBD1 for D (5 bases). V was cut by 3 bases and J by 0 bases, with 15 bases left in between. The CDR3 loop spans 17 amino acids.

Many counts were recorded for this clonotype. This chain links TRBV29-1 with TRBJ2-1; TRBD2 is a possible D gene (6 bases). The V end was cut by 0 bases, the J end by 7 bases, with 13 bases between. The length of the CDR3 is 14 residues. Germline V gene data show CDR1 as SQVTM and CDR2 as ANQGSEA. CDR3 residues: CSVEEGYGGNEQFF. The CDR3 coding sequence is TGCAGCGTTGAAGAAGGTTATGGAGGGAATGAGCAGTTCTTC.

The J gene is TRBJ2-3, the V gene TRBV24-1; D call uncertain. This CDR3 has 11 amino acids. CDR1 KGHDR and CDR2 SFDVKD come from the germline V gene. Between the trimmed V and J ends, which lost 3 bases and 4 bases, there was a span of 1 base. The CDR3 DNA sequence: TGTGCCACCAGTGATCCAGATACGCAGTATTTT. Amino acid sequence: CATSDPDTQYF.

In the case of this clonotype: A junction end diverges from the germline sequence, so it may reflect a read error. The rearrangement joins TRBV5-4 to TRBJ2-1; D tentatively fits TRBD1 or TRBD2 (6 bases each). Germline V gives CDR1 SGHNT, CDR2 YYREEE (reference sequence). The CDR3 has 15 residues. This chain's CDR3 is CASGLGGLSYNEQFF. The CDR3 DNA reads as TGTGCCAGCGGCTTAGGGGGGCTCTCCTACAATGAGCAGTTCTTC.

This clonotype was seen at least ten times. The rearrangement joins TRBV20-1 to TRBJ2-5, with TRBD1 identical over 9 bases. The CDR3 covers 15 residues. With V trimmed by 1 base and J by 4 bases, 7 bases remained unmatched. Germline CDR1 reads DFQATT; CDR2 reads SNEGSKA (reference sequence). CDR3 in DNA: TGCAGTGCTAGAGGAGGGACAGGGACCTCAGAGACCCAGTACTTC. Translation: CSARGGTGTSETQYF.